This entry lists 13 T cell receptor beta chains sequenced from one sample in a study of T cell responses to AZD1222 COVID-19 vaccine (dated by TCRdb to about 2021). Libraries were built with the immunoSEQ multiplex PCR assay. Imported from immuneACCESS, the table was reduced by TCRdb to in-frame sequences with V and J called. These copies leave out some clones; in studies compared against another copy, an unresolved V gene accounts for under half, and the cause of the remainder is not known. The sample table shows some 91,000 clones, and approximately 90% are seen once. About an eighth of the sample lies in the top ten. The time point tag for this specimen amounts to: baseline before first vaccination. Sample: peripheral blood, taken on day 0 of AZD1222 vaccination. All receptors come from an adult in good health.

This clone was seen a few times. The V and J genes are TRBV10-3 and TRBJ2-7; 9 nucleotides line up with TRBD2. CDR1 and CDR2 from the germline V gene are ENHRY and SYGVKD. The CDR3 contains 15 residues. The trim removed 0 bases at V and 4 bases at J, leaving 4 bases unmatched. The CDR3 region has the DNA TGTGCCATCAGTGAGTCGGCGGGAGGGCCTTACGAGCAGTACTTC. Amino acid sequence: CAISESAGGPYEQYF.

V is TRBV5-4 and J is TRBJ2-7, with unresolved D. V was shortened by 0 bases and J by 5 bases, with 9 bases between the two germline ends. CDR1 is SGHNT, CDR2 YYREEE, per germline (reference sequence). This CDR3 is 13 amino acids long. CDR3 DNA sequence: TGTGCCAGCAGCTTGGTCCCCACTGACGAGCAGTACTTC. Amino acids: CASSLVPTDEQYF. Combining the CDR3 with reference TRBV5-4 and TRBJ2-7 gives the whole variable domain ETGVTQSPTHLIKTRGQQVTLRCSSQSGHNTVSWYQQALGQGPQFIFQYYREEENGRGNFPPRFSGLQFPNYSSELNVNALELDDSALYLCASSLVPTDEQYFGPGTRLTVT.

The chain joins TRBV14 to TRBJ1-1, with D hard to call. The CDR3 is 13 residues long. V shed 0 bases and J shed 10 bases, with 12 bases lying between them. Germline CDR1 reads SGHDN; CDR2 reads FVKESK. CDR3 amino acids: CASSQDGVRGAFF. The CDR3 DNA reads as TGTGCCAGCAGCCAAGACGGGGTGCGGGGAGCTTTCTTT.

DNA of the CDR3: TGTGCCAGCAGTATCCGGGCCTCCTATGGCTACACCTTC. Amino acid sequence: CASSIRASYGYTF. This chain links TRBV27 with TRBJ1-2; D remains ambiguous. V shed 5 bases and J shed 4 bases, with 11 bases lying between them. The CDR3 is made up of 13 amino acids. CDR1 and CDR2 from the germline V gene are MNHEY and SMNVEV (reference sequence).

This clone was seen just once. The V gene is TRBV12-3 or TRBV12-4, the J gene TRBJ1-2; D call uncertain. V gave up 4 bases and J gave up 6 bases, with 6 bases separating them. CDR3 length: 11 amino acids. The CDR3 nucleotides read TGTGCCAGCAGTTACCGTAATGGCTACACCTTC. Its protein product is CASSYRNGYTF.

By sample fraction, this clone is medium-sized. CDR3 nucleotide sequence: TGTGCCTGGTGGCTTAACACTGAAGCTTTCTTT. As protein: CAWWLNTEAFF. This chain joins TRBV30 and TRBJ1-1; D unresolved. Between the trimmed V and J ends, which lost 5 bases and 2 bases, there was a span of 6 bases. The CDR3 has 11 amino acids. CDR1 is GTSNPN, CDR2 SVGIG, per germline (reference sequence).

This clone was seen a few times. This sequence joins TRBV6-1 and TRBJ1-5; D is perhaps TRBD1 (6 bases). CDR3 length: 17 amino acids. Looked up from germline, CDR1 is MNHNS and CDR2 is SASEGT. Deletions cut 6 bases from V and 0 bases from J, with 18 bases between. CDR3 loop: CASRERQEGGSNQPQHF. CDR3 DNA: TGTGCCAGCAGGGAAAGACAGGAAGGGGGTAGCAATCAGCCCCAGCATTTT.

This clone has more than one count but fewer than ten. The V call is TRBV7-4, the J call TRBJ2-7; 12 bases fit TRBD1. Germline trimming cut 8 bases from V and 5 bases from J; bases unmatched to any gene: 10. The CDR3 sequence is 15 residues long. CDR1 is SGHVT, CDR2 SQSDAQ, per germline. The CDR3 DNA follows: TGTGCCAGCGGATCCGGGACAGGGGGCGTGAACGAGCAGTACTTC. This gives the protein CASGSGTGGVNEQYF. Supplemented by reference TRBV7-4 and TRBJ2-7, the full variable domain reads GAGVSQSPRYKVAKRGRDVALRCDSISGHVTLYWYRQTLGQGSEVLTYSQSDAQRDKSGRPSGRFSAERPERSVSTLKIQRTEQGDSAVYLCASGSGTGGVNEQYFGPGTRLTVT.

The V and J genes are TRBV5-4 and TRBJ2-1, with D perhaps matching TRBD2 (6 bases). The germline CDR1 and CDR2 sequences are SGHNT and YYREEE (reference sequence). V was clipped by 4 bases and J by 7 bases, with 24 bases between them. CDR3 size: 17 residues. In DNA, the CDR3 is TGTGCCAGCAGCGCCGGGCTGGGGGACTCCCAGGGTAATGAGCAGTTCTTC. As protein: CASSAGLGDSQGNEQFF. The whole variable domain, filled in from reference TRBV5-4 and TRBJ2-1, reads ETGVTQSPTHLIKTRGQQVTLRCSSQSGHNTVSWYQQALGQGPQFIFQYYREEENGRGNFPPRFSGLQFPNYSSELNVNALELDDSALYLCASSAGLGDSQGNEQFFGPGTRLTVL.

The chain uses TRBV6-4 and TRBJ2-1; perhaps TRBD2 as D (5 bases). The V end lost 0 bases, the J end lost 7 bases, and 19 bases lay between the germline ends. Looked up from germline, CDR1 is MRHNA and CDR2 is SNTAGT. This CDR3 has 17 residues. DNA for the CDR3: TGTGCCAGCAGTGACTCGAAATCCGGGATTCGCGTGAATGAGCAGTTCTTC. Encoded protein: CASSDSKSGIRVNEQFF.

This chain uses TRBV5-1 with TRBJ2-2; 10 nucleotides agree with TRBD1. The V segment lost 3 bases and the J segment 3 bases; nucleotides outside the gene matches: 5. This CDR3 comprises 16 residues. In germline, CDR1 is SGHRS, CDR2 YFSETQ. The CDR3, as DNA: TGCGCCAGCAGCTGGACCGGACAGGGGGACACCGGGGAGCTGTTTTTT. It yields the protein CASSWTGQGDTGELFF.

The rearrangement links TRBV10-3 to TRBJ2-7; D uncertain. Germline CDR1 and CDR2: ENHRY and SYGVKD. Deletions cut 6 bases from V and 2 bases from J, with 11 bases between. This CDR3 region has 13 residues. The CDR3 bases are TGTGCCATCAGCGCCGTCACGCCCTACGAGCAGTACTTC. Protein product: CAISAVTPYEQYF.

This chain uses TRBV5-4 with TRBJ1-4; tentative D call: TRBD1 (5 bases). Trimming removed 1 base from V and 5 bases from J, with 12 bases in between. The CDR3 runs 15 residues. Germline CDR1 reads SGHNT; CDR2 reads YYREEE (reference sequence). The CDR3 loop is CASSLRGRRNEKLFF. For the CDR3, the DNA is TGTGCCAGCAGCTTGAGGGGACGCCGGAATGAAAAACTGTTTTTT.